This entry lists 6 T cell receptor beta chains sequenced from one sample in a study of shared clonotypes between healthy human individuals. The protocol was immunoSEQ multiplex PCR, while the TCRdb copy is restricted to in-frame clones and leaves out a portion. The profile covers about 2.3 million clones, with more than 85% appearing a single time and 0.35% to 0.45% taken by the ten largest. Sequenced material: naive CD4+ T cells from PBMCs. Sample subset: CD45RA+ positively selected. The receptor source for this set is a man between 18 and 29 years old in good health. Some clones in this sample may be carry-over from other donors' samples.

Regarding this clone: The same CDR3 can be traced to other DNA sequences in this sample. The V call is TRBV9, the J call TRBJ1-3; maybe TRBD1 (6 bases). The germline V and J ends were trimmed by 4 bases and 0 bases, with 11 bases remaining between them. Germline values: CDR1 SGDLS, CDR2 YYNGEE. The CDR3 runs 15 residues. The CDR3 sequence: CASSRGDNSGNTIYF. In DNA form, the CDR3 reads TGTGCCAGCAGCCGGGGGGACAACTCTGGAAACACCATATATTTT. The full variable domain, with the rest looked up from reference TRBV9 and TRBJ1-3, is DSGVTQTPKHLITATGQRVTLRCSPRSGDLSVYWYQQSLDQGLQFLIQYYNGEERAKGNILERFSAQQFPDLHSELNLSSLELGDSALYFCASSRGDNSGNTIYFGEGSWLTVV.

The chain joins TRBV5-4 to TRBJ2-5; 10 nucleotides align to TRBD2. The junction had 8 bases not matched to a gene; V was cut back by 4 bases and J by 5 bases. CDR1 and CDR2 from the germline V gene are SGHNT and YYREEE (reference sequence). The CDR3 totals 15 residues. CDR3 residues: CASSPSSGRAETQYF. DNA of the CDR3: TGTGCCAGCAGCCCCTCCAGCGGGAGGGCGGAGACCCAGTACTTC.

V usage is TRBV6-1 and J usage is TRBJ1-5, with 8 positions matching TRBD1. The CDR3 extends over 18 amino acids. Looked up from germline, CDR1 is MNHNS and CDR2 is SASEGT. With V trimmed by 3 bases and J by 0 bases, 10 bases remained unmatched. The CDR3 nucleotides read TGTGCCAGCAGTGATTTTTTAAGAGGGACAGGTAGCAATCAGCCCCAGCATTTT. Amino acids: CASSDFLRGTGSNQPQHF.

The CDR3 DNA reads as TGTGCCAGCAGCCAAGTGGAAATAGCGGGAGGTCTAGTCCACGAGCAGTACTTC. It codes for CASSQVEIAGGLVHEQYF. V gene TRBV4-2 combines with J gene TRBJ2-7; the match to TRBD2 covers 10 bases. With 1 base clipped from V and 5 bases from J, the junction kept 14 bases outside the gene matches. CDR1 is LGHNA and CDR2 is YNFKEQ in the germline V gene. This CDR3 comprises 18 residues.

The chain uses TRBV18 and TRBJ1-1, with TRBD1 matching over 7 bases. The CDR3 runs 14 residues. CDR1 KGHSH and CDR2 LQKENI come from the germline V gene. V dropped 2 bases and J dropped 7; count of bases not matched to a gene: 7. The CDR3 DNA reads TGTGCCAGCTCACCATCTTCAGGGGACAGTGAAGCTTTCTTT. Amino acid sequence: CASSPSSGDSEAFF.

The rearrangement joins TRBV5-1 to TRBJ1-1, with a weak D call TRBD1 (6 bases). The CDR3 sequence is 15 residues long. Trimming cost V 5 bases and J 1 base, with 15 bases left between them. Germline CDR1 reads SGHRS; CDR2 reads YFSETQ. The CDR3 here is CASRQSTGQNTEAFF. The DNA for the CDR3 is TGCGCCAGCAGACAATCAACGGGACAGAACACTGAAGCTTTCTTT. Combining the CDR3 with reference TRBV5-1 and TRBJ1-1 gives the whole variable domain KAGVTQTPRYLIKTRGQQVTLSCSPISGHRSVSWYQQTPGQGLQFLFEYFSETQRNKGNFPGRFSGRQFSNSRSEMNVSTLELGDSALYLCASRQSTGQNTEAFFGQGTRLTVV.